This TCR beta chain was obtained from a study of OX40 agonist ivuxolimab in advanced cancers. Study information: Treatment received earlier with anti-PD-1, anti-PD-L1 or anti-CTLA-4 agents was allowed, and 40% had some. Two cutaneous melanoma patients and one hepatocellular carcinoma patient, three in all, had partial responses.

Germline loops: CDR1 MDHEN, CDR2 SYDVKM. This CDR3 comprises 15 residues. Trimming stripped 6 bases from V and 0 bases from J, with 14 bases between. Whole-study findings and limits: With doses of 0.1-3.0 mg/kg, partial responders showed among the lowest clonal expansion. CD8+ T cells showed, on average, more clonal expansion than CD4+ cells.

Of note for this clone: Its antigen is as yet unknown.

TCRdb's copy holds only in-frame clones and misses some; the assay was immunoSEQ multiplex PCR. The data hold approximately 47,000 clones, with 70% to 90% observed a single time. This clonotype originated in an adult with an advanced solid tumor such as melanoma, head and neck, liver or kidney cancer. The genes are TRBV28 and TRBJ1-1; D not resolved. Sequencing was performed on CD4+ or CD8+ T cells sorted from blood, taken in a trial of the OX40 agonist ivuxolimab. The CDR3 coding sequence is TGTGCCAGCAGCCCCCTCAATACATTGAACACTGAAGCTTTCTTT. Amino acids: CASSPLNTLNTEAFF.